Shown below are 19 T cell receptor beta chains from a single sample sequenced in a study of beta chain features in type 1 diabetes. The study's findings and limits: There was a moderate but significant shortening of TCRB CDR3s in all four CD4+ subsets of Type 1 diabetes patients.

These receptors lack a known antigen. Reverse transcription of all isolated RNA meant that expressed TCRB transcripts were sequenced. Only in-frame clones appear in the TCRdb table, and some are missing; sequencing was by immunoSEQ multiplex PCR. The sample shows hundreds of thousands of clones, 11% to 15% of them seen only once. Material for sequencing was naive CD4+ T cells from blood. The receptors here all came from a man between 18 and 29 years old with type 1 diabetes.

CDR3 sequence: CASSLRLAGASTDTQYF. As DNA, the CDR3 is TGTGCCAGCAGTTTACGGCTAGCGGGGGCCTCCACAGATACGCAGTATTTT. V usage is TRBV27 and J usage is TRBJ2-3; 10 bases agree with TRBD2. Trimming took 2 bases from V and 2 from J; bases not matched to a gene: 7. Per the germline V gene, CDR1 is MNHEY and CDR2 is SMNVEV (reference sequence). The CDR3 spans 17 residues.

V gene TRBV19 combines with J gene TRBJ2-1; D remains ambiguous. There are 14 residues in the CDR3. With 4 bases removed from V and 2 bases from J, the gap between germline ends came to 9 bases. From germline, CDR1 is LNHDA and CDR2 SQIVND (reference sequence). The CDR3 is CASSTAPTYNEQFF. The CDR3 DNA reads as TGTGCCAGTAGTACAGCTCCGACCTACAATGAGCAGTTCTTC.

V gene TRBV30 combines with J gene TRBJ2-3; 7 nucleotides line up with TRBD2. Germline CDR1 reads GTSNPN; CDR2 reads SVGIG (reference sequence). Unmatched junction bases numbered 6, after V lost 0 bases and J lost 3 bases. The CDR3 spans 15 residues. CDR3 DNA sequence: TGTGCCTGGAGTGTAAAGGGAGGGCTAACAGATACGCAGTATTTT. Translated: CAWSVKGGLTDTQYF.

This clone was observed a few times. J is TRBJ1-2 and V is TRBV27; 9 bases align to TRBD1. CDR1 is MNHEY, CDR2 SMNVEV, per germline (reference sequence). CDR3 length: 15 amino acids. Trimming took 5 bases from V and 3 from J; bases not matched to a gene: 7. The CDR3 nucleotides are TGTGCCAGCAGTCCTAGGACAGGGGCCTACTATGGCTACACCTTC. Encoded protein: CASSPRTGAYYGYTF.

Concerning this clone: The sample contains more than one DNA sequence encoding this CDR3. This rearrangement joins TRBV30 to TRBJ2-3; D remains ambiguous. Germline assignment: CDR1 GTSNPN and CDR2 SVGIG (reference sequence). V was pared by 2 bases and J by 1 base, with 4 bases between. This CDR3 is built from 12 residues. The CDR3 loop is CAWSRGTDTQYF. The CDR3 nucleotides are TGTGCCTGGAGTCGGGGCACAGATACGCAGTATTTT.

CDR3 bases: TGTGCCAGCAGTTACCTCAGCACAGATACGCAGTATTTT. It specifies CASSYLSTDTQYF. V is TRBV6-5 and J is TRBJ2-3; D is undetermined. The V gene lost 2 bases and the J gene lost 0 bases, with 3 bases spanning the gap. Germline loops: CDR1 MNHEY, CDR2 SVGAGI. CDR3 size: 13 residues.

The chain uses TRBV4-1 and TRBJ2-7, with D unresolved. Germline CDR1 reads MGHRA; CDR2 reads YSYEKL. V was shortened by 4 bases and J by 2 bases, with 18 bases between the two germline ends. This CDR3 has 16 amino acids. CDR3 residues: CASSLEARPVPYEQYF. The DNA for the CDR3 is TGCGCCAGCAGCCTCGAGGCGCGGCCAGTCCCCTACGAGCAGTACTTC.

V gene TRBV6-5 combines with J gene TRBJ2-3; a weak D match, TRBD2 (6 bases). V was shortened by 6 bases and J by 5 bases, with 12 bases between the two germline ends. The germline CDR1 and CDR2 sequences are MNHEY and SVGAGI. There are 13 residues in the CDR3. The CDR3 DNA sequence: TGTGCCAGCAGATGGAGGGTAGAAGATACGCAGTATTTT. Amino acids: CASRWRVEDTQYF.

This chain links TRBV29-1 with TRBJ2-7; perhaps D is TRBD1 or TRBD2 (5 bases each). Trimming left V 4 bases short and J 3 bases short, with 22 bases between. Germline CDR1 is SQVTM and CDR2 is ANQGSEA. This CDR3 has 16 residues. The CDR3 nucleotides are TGCAGCGTTGCAAGGAATCGGGACGGACGATACTACGAGCAGTACTTC. Translating it yields CSVARNRDGRYYEQYF.

The V call is TRBV18, the J call TRBJ2-7; D is perhaps TRBD2 (6 bases). Per the germline V gene, CDR1 is KGHSH and CDR2 is LQKENI. This CDR3 contains 15 residues. Between the trimmed V and J ends, which lost 3 bases and 2 bases, there was a span of 14 bases. CDR3 DNA sequence: TGTGCCAGCTCACCCGATCGGGAGTTAACCTACGAGCAGTACTTC. Translated, it gives CASSPDRELTYEQYF.

This clone was seen only a few times. This chain uses TRBV7-2 with TRBJ1-6; perhaps TRBD1 as D (5 bases). The CDR3 is 15 residues long. Trimming took 1 base from V and 7 from J, leaving 11 bases between them. Germline CDR1 and CDR2: SGHTA and FQGNSA. This chain's CDR3 is CASSLEEGANSPLHF. In DNA form, the CDR3 reads TGTGCCAGCAGCTTAGAGGAAGGGGCGAATTCACCCCTCCACTTT.

The rearrangement links TRBV10-3 to TRBJ2-7; D assignment may be TRBD1 or TRBD2 (5 bases each). V lost 2 bases and J 5 bases, leaving 16 bases between the germline ends. Germline CDR1 ENHRY, CDR2 SYGVKD. CDR3 length: 15 amino acids. Here the CDR3 reads CAISEGLRVGDEQYF. DNA of the CDR3: TGTGCCATCAGTGAGGGACTCAGGGTAGGGGACGAGCAGTACTTC.

This clone was seen a few times. The sample has other DNA sequences that encode this CDR3 too. This chain uses TRBV5-1 with TRBJ2-3; D not certain. Germline CDR1 is SGHRS and CDR2 is YFSETQ. Trimming cost V 1 base and J 3 bases, with 3 bases left between them. CDR3 length: 12 amino acids. Here the CDR3 reads CASSLHTDTQYF. CDR3 bases: TGCGCCAGCAGCTTGCATACAGATACGCAGTATTTT.

V gene TRBV15 combines with J gene TRBJ2-2, with 9 bases lining up with TRBD2. V was clipped by 0 bases and J by 4 bases; unmatched bases: 3. Germline values: CDR1 LNHNV, CDR2 YYDKDF (reference sequence). There are 16 residues in the CDR3. In DNA, the CDR3 is TGTGCCACCAGCAGAGAGGCGGGAGGGGTCACCGGGGAGCTGTTTTTT. It translates to CATSREAGGVTGELFF. Using reference TRBV15 and TRBJ2-2 for the parts outside the CDR3, the full variable domain is DAMVIQNPRYQVTQFGKPVTLSCSQTLNHNVMYWYQQKSSQAPKLLFHYYDKDFNNEADTPDNFQSRRPNTSFCFLDIRSPGLGDTAMYLCATSREAGGVTGELFFGEGSRLTVL.

The rearrangement joins TRBV13 to TRBJ2-1; D unclear. V was trimmed by 5 bases and J by 8 bases, leaving 16 bases between them. This CDR3 comprises 14 residues. Per germline, CDR1 PRHDT and CDR2 FYEKMQ (reference sequence). DNA of the CDR3: TGTGCCAGCAGCCGGACGGGTATAAACTATGAGCAGTTCTTC. Protein: CASSRTGINYEQFF.

J is TRBJ2-7 and V is TRBV4-3; 8 nucleotides match TRBD2. V lost 3 bases, J lost 1 base, and 8 bases stayed unmatched. The CDR3 runs to 16 residues. Germline assignment: CDR1 LGHNA and CDR2 YSLEER. The DNA of the CDR3 is TGCGCCAGCAGCCACGCCGGGGTAGCGGGGTCCTACGAGCAGTACTTC. Translated: CASSHAGVAGSYEQYF.

The V gene is TRBV10-3, the J gene TRBJ2-7; maybe TRBD2 (6 bases). CDR1 is ENHRY, CDR2 SYGVKD, per germline. Trimming cost V 2 bases and J 5 bases, with 10 bases left between them. The length of the CDR3 is 13 residues. The CDR3 spells CAISEPGVNEQYF. CDR3 DNA: TGTGCCATCAGTGAGCCGGGAGTAAACGAGCAGTACTTC.

Comments on this clone: The identical CDR3 is also encoded by other nucleotide sequences in the sample. CDR3 in DNA: TGCGCCAGCAGCTTAGACGGGGGCTACAATGAGCAGTTCTTC. This codes for CASSLDGGYNEQFF. This chain connects TRBV5-1 to TRBJ2-1, with D tentatively TRBD2 (6 bases). With 2 bases removed from V and 3 bases from J, the gap between germline ends came to 9 bases. This CDR3 contains 14 residues. Germline CDR1 and CDR2: SGHRS and YFSETQ.

This clone was seen a few times. V is TRBV7-2 and J is TRBJ1-1, with a tentative D call TRBD1 (6 bases). Trimming took 2 bases from V and 4 from J, leaving 11 bases between them. CDR3 size: 14 residues. CDR1 SGHTA and CDR2 FQGNSA come from the germline V gene. This CDR3 is CASSLRGFGTEAFF. The CDR3 nucleotides are TGTGCCAGCAGCTTAAGGGGGTTTGGCACTGAAGCTTTCTTT.